The text below deals with one TCR beta chain. The clone's antigen remains unknown. No quality values exist for individual bases; no much larger clone is one base distant. The data stem from a study of shared T cell receptors in the human thymus listed by TCRdb under 2021. As for the study more broadly: The study examined how self-reactive, shared T-cell receptor alpha chains are generated in the human thymus.

The library was generated by the immunoSEQ multiplex PCR assay. Here the immuneACCESS table is served through TCRdb, limited to in-frame sequences with V and J called. Missing clones are a known gap in these copies; in checked studies unresolved V genes cover under half, and the rest lacks a known reason. Counted in this sample were approximately 580,000 clones; around 78% of them appeared once. About 0.013% of the sample goes to the ten largest clones. CDR3 length: 15 amino acids, cysteine to phenylalanine. The only DNA kept is the CDR3, 45 bases in frame from the first base. V and J are trimmed by 6 bases and 5 bases, and the gene matches miss 4 bases of the junction. According to the germline V gene, CDR1 reads ENHRY and CDR2 reads SYGVKD. The data were also submitted as part of a second study, on human thymus T cells. In that second paper, the authors write: Immunologically healthy infants undergoing open corrective cardiac surgery for congenital heart defects in Finland were used as donors. Thymus tissue was collected as surgical resects that were removed during corrective cardiac surgery. Usage of V and J gene segments appeared to be biased in both the thymic and the peripheral blood repertoires. According to the related research, thymic TCR repertoires were highly overlapping among unrelated individuals. The study described the TCR alpha and beta repertoires in fewer than 10 infant thymus samples and a handful of matching peripheral blood samples. Donor ages ranging from about 7 to 250 days were recorded, and over 5 male and a couple of female infants were included in the cohort. After being mechanically released from the tissue, thymocytes were kept at -70 degrees C in pellets of about 9-32 million cells. Genomic DNA was extracted from frozen cell pellets with a QIAsymphony instrument. The immunoSEQ multiplex PCR assay was used to amplify the TCRB and TCRAD loci from a standardized amount of quality-controlled genomic DNA. The V(D)J region was spanned by amplicons of a length sufficient to cover the CDR3 and to identify V and J genes. Amplicon sequencing was performed on an Illumina platform through the commercial immunoSEQ service. Corrections for primer bias and sequencing errors followed previously described methods, while TCRAD and TCRB definitions were based on the IMGT database. Analysis of the repertoires was done with immunoSEQ Analyzer 3.0 and VDJTools and included basic statistics, V/J segment usage, diversity estimates, rarefaction and pairwise overlap. Diversity was estimated with Chao1, ChaoE, Efron-Thisted, Shannon and inverse Simpson indices, and also on datasets down-sampled to the smallest sample. Repertoire overlap was assessed by strict matching of CDR3 nucleotide sequence, V gene and J gene, and clustering was done by Jaccard-based multidimensional scaling. On average, thymus samples gave hundreds of thousands of unique TCRB clonotypes, whereas blood samples gave about 84,000.

This chain joins TRBV10-3 to TRBJ2-1; the junction holds 13 bases that match TRBD2. This TCR was sampled from a boy under three years old with a congenital heart defect. Donor details come from another sample of the same person, matched by shared clones. Input material: thymocytes. The CDR3 protein is CAIRTSGRSHNEQFF. The sequenced DNA: TGTGCCATCAGGACTAGCGGGAGGAGCCACAATGAGCAGTTCTTC.